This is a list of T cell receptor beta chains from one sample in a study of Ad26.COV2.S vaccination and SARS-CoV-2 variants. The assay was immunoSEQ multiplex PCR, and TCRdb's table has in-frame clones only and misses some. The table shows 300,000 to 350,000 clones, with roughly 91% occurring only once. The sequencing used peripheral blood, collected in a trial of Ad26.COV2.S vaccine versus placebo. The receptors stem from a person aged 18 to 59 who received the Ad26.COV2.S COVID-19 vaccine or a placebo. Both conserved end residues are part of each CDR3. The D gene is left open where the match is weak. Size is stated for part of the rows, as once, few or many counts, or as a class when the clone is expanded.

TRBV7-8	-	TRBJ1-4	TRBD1	TGTGCCAGCAGCTTAGCCCGACAGGGGGCTGGGGAAAAACTGTTTTTT	CASSLARQGAGEKLFF
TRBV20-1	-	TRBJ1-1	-	TGCAGTGCTAGAGGTTTGAGTGAAGCTTTCTTT	CSARGLSEAFF
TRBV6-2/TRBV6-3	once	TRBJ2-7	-	TGTGCCAGCAGTTGGTGGGCAGGGGGGACCTACGAGCAGTACTTC	CASSWWAGGTYEQYF
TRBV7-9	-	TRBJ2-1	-	TGTGCCAGCAGCCGGATTGGGAGTAAAAATGAGCAGTTCTTC	CASSRIGSKNEQFF
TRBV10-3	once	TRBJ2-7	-	TGTGCCATCAGGCGAGACAGTTCCTACGAGCAGTACTTC	CAIRRDSSYEQYF
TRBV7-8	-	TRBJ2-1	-	TGTGCCAGCAGCTTAGGCCCGACTAGTTGGAATGAGCAGTTCTTC	CASSLGPTSWNEQFF
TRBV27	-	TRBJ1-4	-	TGTGCCAGCAGTTTATCCCTCTACCTTAATGAAAAACTGTTTTTT	CASSLSLYLNEKLFF
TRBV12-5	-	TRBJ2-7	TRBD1	TGTGCTAGTGGCTCCTCGGGACAGGAGCCCTACGAGCAGTACTTC	CASGSSGQEPYEQYF
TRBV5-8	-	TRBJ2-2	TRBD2	TGTGCCAGCAGCTTTTCTAGCGGGATGATCGGGGAGCTGTTTTTT	CASSFSSGMIGELFF
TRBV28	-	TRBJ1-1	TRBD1	TGTGCCAGCAGAAGTCCCGGGACAGGGGTCCCTGAAGCTTTCTTT	CASRSPGTGVPEAFF
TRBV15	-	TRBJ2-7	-	TGTGCCACCAGCAGAGTACTAGCAGCATCCTACGAGCAGTACTTC	CATSRVLAASYEQYF
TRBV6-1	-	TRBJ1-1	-	TGTGCCAGCAGTGAACAGAGCCTCTCTGAAGCTTTCTTT	CASSEQSLSEAFF
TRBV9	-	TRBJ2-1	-	TGTGCCAGCAGCGTAGCCCCCAGGGGGGCTACCTACAATGAGCAGTTCTTC	CASSVAPRGATYNEQFF
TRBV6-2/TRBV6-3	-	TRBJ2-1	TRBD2	TGTGCCAGCAGTTACCTCGGGCGGGGGAATGAGCAGTTCTTC	CASSYLGRGNEQFF
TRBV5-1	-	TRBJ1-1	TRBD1	TGCGCCAGCAGCTTCACTCAGGGGGCAGGTACTGAAGCTTTCTTT	CASSFTQGAGTEAFF
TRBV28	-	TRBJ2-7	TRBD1	TGTGCCAGCAGTCCTACGACAGGGGGGTACTACGAGCAGTACTTC	CASSPTTGGYYEQYF
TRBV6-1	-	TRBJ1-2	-	TGTGCCAGCAGTGAGAACATACTTATGGGCTACACCTTC	CASSENILMGYTF
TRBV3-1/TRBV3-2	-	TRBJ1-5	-	TGTGCCAGCAGCCAAGATTCCAATCAGCCCCAGCATTTT	CASSQDSNQPQHF
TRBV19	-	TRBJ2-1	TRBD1	TGTGCCAGTAGTACCGAGGACAGGGGCCACAATGAGCAGTTCTTC	CASSTEDRGHNEQFF
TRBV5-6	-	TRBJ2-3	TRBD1	TGTGCCAGCAGCTTGGCCGGACAGGGGAGCACAGATACGCAGTATTTT	CASSLAGQGSTDTQYF